The present entry profiles one TCR beta chain with its context. Its matching antigen is unknown. The data stem from a study of radiation and T cells in renal cell carcinoma. General observations from the study: Top tumor clonotypes rose in blood 2 weeks post-radiation, then contracted.

Time point here: blood 4 weeks post-SBRT, at nephrectomy. Treatment indicated: 15 Gy SBRT to primary tumor, nephrectomy 4 weeks later. Nephrectomy followed 15 Gy stereotactic body radiation by 4 weeks. The tumor was a clear cell renal cell carcinoma. Profiling relied on immunoSEQ multiplex PCR, and the TCRdb table lists in-frame clones only, not all of them. Among around 100,000 clones listed, roughly 82% were seen once. The CDR3 loop spans 16 amino acids. The V end lost 0 bases, the J end lost 2 bases, and 13 bases lay between the germline ends. CDR1 is SGHTA, CDR2 FQGNSA, per germline. The sequence was obtained from a man in his 60s with renal cell carcinoma. The chain employs TRBV7-2 and TRBJ1-1; D is uncertain. This material consisted of blood, taken from a patient whose treatment included radiotherapy and nephrectomy. CDR3 DNA: TGTGCCAGCAGCTTAGCCTCCCCCCGCGCTAACACTGAAGCTTTCTTT. Protein product: CASSLASPRANTEAFF. The complete variable domain, with remaining parts taken from reference TRBV7-2 and TRBJ1-1, reads GAGVSQSPSNKVTEKGKDVELRCDPISGHTALYWYRQSLGQGLEFLIYFQGNSAPDKSGLPSDRFSAERTGGSVSTLTIQRTQQEDSAVYLCASSLASPRANTEAFFGQGTRLTVV.